This TCR beta chain was captured in a study of blood T cells in healthy people across ages. The study recruited healthy Caucasian donors from Russia who were aged roughly 6 to 95. Drawing of peripheral blood yielded about 9.8 milliliters from each donor. On this clonotype itself: Its antigen is unidentified.

Points from the study as a whole: PBMCs were not sorted, which prevented a conclusive comparison of naive versus antigen-experienced cells.

A second PCR of about 7 to 11 cycles used a sample-barcoded 5' primer and a J-beta primer mix. TCRdb ran MiXCR on the 5' RACE reads and lists one entry per CDR3 protein. The sample records roughly 550,000 distinct CDR3 sequences, about 25% being singletons. Germline V gene lookup returns CDR1 LGHNA and CDR2 YNFKEQ. This CDR3 is 15 amino acids long. Unmatched junction bases numbered 8, after V lost 3 bases and J lost 7 bases. These data were likewise used in another study, on T cells of mothers and their children. As reported in that work: Each child gave a few million TCR beta CDR3 reads (each mother, over 9.5 million).

The chain recombines TRBV4-2 with TRBJ2-7, with 11 bases lining up with TRBD2. The sequence came from a boy aged 5-17 years in good health. Sequenced sample: blood. The CDR3 reads CASSQAGLAAGEQYF. In DNA, the CDR3 is TGTGCCAGCAGCCAGGCGGGACTAGCGGCGGGAGAGCAGTACTTC.